What follows are 5 T cell receptor beta chains derived from one specimen sequenced in a study of blood T cell repertoires in COVID-19. The protocol was immunoSEQ multiplex PCR, while the TCRdb copy is restricted to in-frame clones and leaves out a portion. The sample comprises tens of thousands of clones, roughly 80% of which are singletons, and approximately 3.5% rests with the top ten. Sequencing was performed on PBMCs or T cells enriched from blood (not recorded which). All receptors come from a woman aged 40 to 50 with acute COVID-19.

The chain joins TRBV9 to TRBJ2-7; D is perhaps TRBD2 (5 bases). Germline V gene sequence: CDR1 SGDLS, CDR2 YYNGEE. Trimming removed 0 bases at V and 6 bases at J, with 16 bases between. The CDR3 has 15 amino acids. CDR3 DNA sequence: TGTGCCAGCAGCGTAGGTCTAGCCGAACTACGCGAGCAGTACTTC. Residues: CASSVGLAELREQYF.

This clone appeared once. The chain carries TRBV21-1 and TRBJ2-1; TRBD2, the table's D call, was not compared with the DNA. TRBV21-1 is shown as a pseudogene. CDR3 length: 18 residues. The CDR3 nucleotides read TGTGCCAGCAGCAAAGCTCCTAGCGGGGGGGCTCCGGACAATGAGCAGTTCTTC. It translates to CASSKAPSGGAPDNEQFF.

This chain uses TRBV27 with TRBJ2-5, with a possible D match to TRBD1 (6 bases). Trimming cost V 1 base and J 5 bases, with 14 bases left between them. This CDR3 is 15 amino acids long. Germline V gives CDR1 MNHEY, CDR2 SMNVEV (reference sequence). This CDR3 is CASSLWGQSVETQYF. CDR3 DNA: TGTGCCAGCAGTTTATGGGGGCAAAGTGTGGAGACCCAGTACTTC.

This chain connects TRBV9 to TRBJ1-1, with D perhaps TRBD1 (5 bases). This CDR3 is 15 amino acids long. Trimming removed 3 bases at V and 1 base at J, with 13 bases between. Germline V gene lookup returns CDR1 SGDLS and CDR2 YYNGEE. The DNA for the CDR3 is TGTGCCAGCAGCGGCGGGACGGGGGGGAACACTGAAGCTTTCTTT. Amino acids: CASSGGTGGNTEAFF.

The chain is built from TRBV18 and TRBJ2-7; 7 nucleotides match TRBD1. The ends lost 3 bases at V and 5 bases at J; junction bases unmatched: 1. CDR1 is KGHSH, CDR2 LQKENI, per germline. The CDR3 loop spans 12 amino acids. CDR3 nucleotide sequence: TGTGCCAGCTCACCCACAGGGGACGAGCAGTACGTC. It encodes CASSPTGDEQYV.